This is a list of T cell receptor beta chains from one sample in a study of cytomegalovirus exposure and HLA in healthy donors. Clones were read by immunoSEQ multiplex PCR, and TCRdb kept only the in-frame ones, dropping some. Counted here are approximately 120,000 clones, approximately 89% occurring once; the ten biggest clones make up about 1.1%. Sequenced sample: PBMCs. The origin of the receptors is a woman in her late teens or twenties in good health and CMV-seronegative. CDR3s include the opening cysteine and the closing phenylalanine or tryptophan. The D gene is left open where the match is weak. Rows may omit the clone size; those that give it use once, few, many or a size class.

>.|TRBJ1-4|.|TRBV7-2
CASSIHRDWLEKLFF
TGTGCCAGCAGCATACACCGGGATTGGCTTGAAAAACTGTTTTTT
>.|TRBJ1-5|.|TRBV7-2
CASSPTRGMLNQPQHF
TGTGCCAGCAGCCCCACGAGGGGGATGCTCAATCAGCCCCAGCATTTT
>TRBD1|TRBJ2-7|.|TRBV29-1
CSVAQERGHYEQYF
TGCAGCGTTGCTCAGGAGAGGGGGCACTACGAGCAGTACTTC
>TRBD1|TRBJ2-5|.|TRBV7-9
CASSLGDRDQETQYF
TGTGCCAGCAGCTTAGGGGACAGGGACCAAGAGACCCAGTACTTC
>TRBD2|TRBJ2-1|once|TRBV10-2
CASSDGGFTYNEQFF
TGCGCCAGCAGTGACGGGGGGTTCACCTACAATGAGCAGTTCTTC
>.|TRBJ1-2|.|TRBV5-1
CASSLVAGAGGYTF
TGCGCCAGCAGCTTGGTTGCGGGGGCAGGTGGCTACACCTTC
>TRBD1|TRBJ1-2|.|TRBV11-2
CASSSNRYRGNYGYTF
TGTGCCAGCAGCTCAAATAGATACAGGGGGAACTATGGCTACACCTTC
>TRBD2|TRBJ2-5|.|TRBV5-4
CASESSGKETQYF
TGTGCCAGCGAGTCTAGCGGCAAAGAGACCCAGTACTTC
>TRBD1|TRBJ1-1|.|TRBV6-5
CASSYPGGFAFF
TGTGCCAGCAGTTACCCAGGGGGATTTGCTTTCTTT
>TRBD1|TRBJ2-2|.|TRBV19
CAPKTDRRHHTGELFF
TGTGCCCCGAAGACGGACAGGCGTCATCACACCGGGGAGCTGTTTTTT
>TRBD1|TRBJ1-1|.|TRBV9
CASSAQTGGDTEAFF
TGTGCCAGCAGCGCTCAAACAGGGGGAGACACTGAAGCTTTCTTT
>TRBD1|TRBJ1-2|.|TRBV18
CASSEGAAYGYTF
TGTGCCAGCTCAGAGGGGGCTGCCTATGGCTACACCTTC
>.|TRBJ1-5|.|TRBV2
CASSEASFIAQPQHF
TGTGCCAGCAGTGAAGCTTCTTTCATAGCTCAGCCCCAGCATTTT
>.|TRBJ1-2|once|TRBV28
CASSFRGIRGYTF
TGTGCCAGCAGTTTTCGAGGGATCCGCGGCTACACCTTC
>.|TRBJ1-5|.|TRBV6-4
CASSLQGGANQPQHF
TGTGCCAGCAGTCTACAGGGAGGGGCTAATCAGCCCCAGCATTTT
>TRBD2|TRBJ2-7|.|TRBV5-1
CASSYSGRDYEQYF
TGCGCCAGCAGCTATAGCGGGAGAGACTACGAGCAGTACTTC
>.|TRBJ2-5|.|TRBV25-1
CASSPPTRETQYF
TGTGCCAGCAGTCCCCCCACTCGGGAGACCCAGTACTTC
>.|TRBJ1-1|few|TRBV30
CAHSPGITEAFF
TGTGCCCATTCTCCAGGGATCACTGAAGCTTTCTTT
>.|TRBJ2-7|.|TRBV7-2
CASSGTGFYEQYF
TGTGCCAGCAGCGGAACAGGGTTCTACGAGCAGTACTTC
>.|TRBJ1-2|.|TRBV15
CATSRGSNYGYTF
TGTGCCACCAGCAGAGGTAGTAACTATGGCTACACCTTC